The 31 T cell receptor beta chains given below trace back to one sample, sequenced in a study of shared clonotypes between healthy human individuals. Clones were read by immunoSEQ multiplex PCR, and TCRdb kept only the in-frame ones, dropping some. The sample records some 1 million clones, about 76% being singletons. Sequenced input: memory CD4+ T cells sorted from blood. Noted subset: CD45RA-negative fraction. Every receptor here comes from a man aged 18 to 35 in good health.

This chain connects TRBV18 to TRBJ2-5, with 11 nucleotides matching TRBD2. Germline CDR1 reads KGHSH; CDR2 reads LQKENI. With V trimmed by 9 bases and J by 2 bases, 11 bases remained unmatched. The CDR3 runs to 16 residues. The chain's CDR3 is CASPVASGGKQETQYF. In nucleotides, the CDR3 is TGTGCCAGTCCTGTGGCTAGCGGGGGGAAGCAAGAGACCCAGTACTTC.

The chain couples TRBV6-6 to TRBJ1-1, with 9 bases aligning to TRBD1. V shed 4 bases, J shed 3 bases, and the junction held 3 bases outside the gene matches. CDR1 MNHNY and CDR2 SVGAGI come from the germline V gene (reference sequence). The CDR3 runs to 14 residues. The CDR3 sequence is CASSSRTGDTEAFF. As DNA, the CDR3 is TGTGCCAGCAGTTCGCGGACAGGGGACACTGAAGCTTTCTTT.

The chain combines TRBV10-2 with TRBJ2-2, with 7 positions matching TRBD1. The CDR3 consists of 14 residues. Looked up from germline, CDR1 is WSHSY and CDR2 is SAAADI. The trim removed 7 bases at V and 1 base at J, leaving 3 bases unmatched. The CDR3 protein is CASTNRGNTGELFF. The CDR3 DNA sequence: TGCGCCAGCACGAACAGGGGGAACACCGGGGAGCTGTTTTTT.

The V and J genes are TRBV5-4 and TRBJ1-2, with 10 bases that match TRBD1. The CDR3 loop spans 13 amino acids. Germline CDR1 SGHNT, CDR2 YYREEE (reference sequence). Trimming at V came to 5 bases and at J to 4 bases, leaving 2 bases not matched to a gene. The CDR3 sequence is CASRRTGGYGYTF. The CDR3 coding sequence is TGTGCCAGCAGAAGGACAGGGGGCTATGGCTACACCTTC.

This clone was counted only a few times. The chain recombines TRBV29-1 with TRBJ2-5; D call uncertain. CDR1 SQVTM and CDR2 ANQGSEA come from the germline V gene. V was clipped by 6 bases and J by 13 bases, with 18 bases between them. This CDR3 is 11 amino acids long. CDR3 in amino acids: CSVVIDRFGYF. CDR3 DNA: TGCAGCGTCGTCATCGACCGATTCGGGTACTTC.

The chain employs TRBV28 and TRBJ1-2, with D tentatively TRBD1 (6 bases). CDR1 MDHEN and CDR2 SYDVKM come from the germline V gene. Trimming removed 10 bases from V and 5 bases from J, with 17 bases in between. The CDR3 is 13 residues long. CDR3 DNA sequence: TGTGCCACTAACGAACAGGGACCTTATGGCTACACCTTC. Protein sequence: CATNEQGPYGYTF.

V is TRBV30 and J is TRBJ2-7; 10 nucleotides align to TRBD1. The ends lost 4 bases at V and 5 bases at J; junction bases unmatched: 8. The CDR3 has 14 amino acids. Per germline, CDR1 GTSNPN and CDR2 SVGIG (reference sequence). The CDR3 DNA follows: TGTGCCTGGAAGCCGGGACAGGGGTCGGACGAGCAGTACTTC. Protein: CAWKPGQGSDEQYF.

CDR3 in DNA: TGTGCCAGCAGCTTAGCTAGCGGGAGGGCCCGCGGGGAGCTGTTTTTT. Translating gives CASSLASGRARGELFF. The J gene is TRBJ2-2, the V gene TRBV7-2; TRBD2 matches at 11 bases. Trimming at V came to 0 bases and at J to 7 bases, leaving 4 bases not matched to a gene. This CDR3 spans 16 amino acids. Per germline, CDR1 SGHTA and CDR2 FQGNSA. The complete variable domain, with remaining parts taken from reference TRBV7-2 and TRBJ2-2, reads GAGVSQSPSNKVTEKGKDVELRCDPISGHTALYWYRQSLGQGLEFLIYFQGNSAPDKSGLPSDRFSAERTGGSVSTLTIQRTQQEDSAVYLCASSLASGRARGELFFGEGSRLTVL.

The V and J genes are TRBV5-6 and TRBJ2-5; 9 bases map to TRBD2. Trimming took 4 bases from V and 4 from J; bases not matched to a gene: 8. The length of the CDR3 is 15 residues. Per germline, CDR1 SGHDT and CDR2 YYEEEE. The CDR3 sequence: CASSLRLAAPETQYF. The CDR3 nucleotides are TGTGCCAGCAGCCTCAGACTAGCGGCTCCAGAGACCCAGTACTTC.

The V and J genes are TRBV18 and TRBJ2-1; tentatively, D is TRBD2 (5 bases). Trimming took off 3 bases at V and 3 bases at J, with 6 bases between the two ends. Germline V CDR1 and CDR2: KGHSH, LQKENI. The length of the CDR3 is 13 residues. The CDR3 is CASSPEGYNEQFF. CDR3 DNA sequence: TGTGCCAGCTCACCTGAGGGCTACAATGAGCAGTTCTTC.

The rearrangement links TRBV4-2 to TRBJ1-1; D is unclear. In germline, CDR1 is LGHNA, CDR2 YNFKEQ. The CDR3 length is 15 residues. Between the trimmed V and J ends, which lost 4 bases and 4 bases, there was a span of 16 bases. Here the CDR3 DNA reads TGTGCCAGCAGCCCCAATGCGAGGCTGAGCACTGAAGCTTTCTTT. Protein: CASSPNARLSTEAFF.

V is TRBV18 and J is TRBJ2-5, with a weak D call TRBD1 (6 bases). Germline lookup yields CDR1 KGHSH and CDR2 LQKENI. The germline V and J ends were trimmed by 6 bases and 5 bases, with 13 bases remaining between them. This CDR3 has 13 amino acids. CDR3 loop: CASSPAGEETQYF. The DNA of the CDR3 is TGTGCCAGCTCCCCAGCAGGGGAGGAGACCCAGTACTTC.

This clone was detected only a few times. The chain employs TRBV7-2 and TRBJ2-2; perhaps TRBD2 as D (6 bases). The ends were cut back, 6 bases at V and 7 bases at J, with 21 bases in the middle. Per the germline V gene, CDR1 is SGHTA and CDR2 is FQGNSA. The CDR3 has 16 residues. The CDR3 loop is CASRKGTSLLGGELFF. CDR3 DNA sequence: TGTGCCAGCAGAAAAGGCACTAGCCTGTTAGGCGGGGAGCTGTTTTTT.

Only one count was recorded for this clone. This chain joins TRBV10-1 and TRBJ1-1; D not resolved. The CDR3 sequence is 14 residues long. Germline loops: CDR1 WNHNN, CDR2 SYGVQD (reference sequence). The germline V and J ends were trimmed by 4 bases and 0 bases, with 9 bases remaining between them. CDR3 DNA sequence: TGCGCCAGCAGTGTGGGCCGTCTGAACACTGAAGCTTTCTTT. The encoded protein is CASSVGRLNTEAFF.

This CDR3 reads CASSLQNQPQHF. The CDR3 region has the DNA TGTGCCAGCAGCTTACAGAATCAGCCCCAGCATTTT. The rearrangement links TRBV5-4 to TRBJ1-5; D unresolved. V shed 2 bases and J shed 4 bases, with 4 bases lying between them. This CDR3 region has 12 residues. CDR1 is SGHNT and CDR2 is YYREEE in the germline V gene (reference sequence).

At least ten counts were recorded for this clone. This chain joins TRBV2 and TRBJ1-2, with 7 nucleotides matching TRBD1. Germline V gene sequence: CDR1 SNHLY, CDR2 FYNNEI. The length of the CDR3 is 14 residues. Trimming cost V 2 bases and J 2 bases; bases outside gene matches: 2. The CDR3 sequence: CASSETTGNYGYTF. CDR3 coding DNA: TGTGCCAGCAGTGAAACGACAGGGAACTATGGCTACACCTTC.

The chain couples TRBV29-1 to TRBJ2-3; D uncertain. This CDR3 has 12 amino acids. The V gene's germline CDR1 is SQVTM and CDR2 ANQGSEA. Trimming removed 7 bases at V and 2 bases at J, with 10 bases between. CDR3 region: CSAEDHTDTQYF. CDR3 DNA: TGCAGCGCAGAAGACCACACAGATACGCAGTATTTT.

This chain connects TRBV18 to TRBJ1-1; the D is unclear. Between the trimmed V and J ends, which lost 2 bases and 0 bases, there was a span of 7 bases. This CDR3 comprises 14 residues. Germline CDR1 KGHSH, CDR2 LQKENI. In DNA, the CDR3 is TGTGCCAGCTCACCAGCACTCATGAACACTGAAGCTTTCTTT. This encodes CASSPALMNTEAFF.

V and J are TRBV9 and TRBJ2-1, with TRBD2 matching 10 bases. J gave up 8 bases and V 2 bases, and 16 bases lay outside the gene matches. CDR1 and CDR2 (germline): SGDLS, YYNGEE. The CDR3 is made up of 18 amino acids. CDR3 loop: CASSVGSGGGPLRDEQFF. Written as DNA, the CDR3 is TGTGCCAGCAGCGTCGGGAGCGGGGGGGGACCTTTAAGGGATGAGCAGTTCTTC. The entire variable domain, with the rest obtained from reference TRBV9 and TRBJ2-1, is as follows: DSGVTQTPKHLITATGQRVTLRCSPRSGDLSVYWYQQSLDQGLQFLIQYYNGEERAKGNILERFSAQQFPDLHSELNLSSLELGDSALYFCASSVGSGGGPLRDEQFFGPGTRLTVL.

The J gene is TRBJ2-5, the V gene TRBV13; D is perhaps TRBD2 (6 bases). The last part of the DNA fits TRBJ2-7 better; the J call may be wrong. Germline V gives CDR1 PRHDT, CDR2 FYEKMQ (reference sequence). CDR3 length: 17 amino acids. CDR3 loop: CASSTTGSAGTSYEQYF. The CDR3 DNA sequence: TGTGCCAGCAGCACTACAGGATCGGCGGGAACATCCTACGAGCAGTACTTC.

This rearrangement joins TRBV5-1 to TRBJ1-4; weak D call: TRBD1 (5 bases). The CDR3 runs to 15 residues. V lost 0 bases to trimming and J lost 6 bases, with 12 bases between them. CDR1 and CDR2 (germline): SGHRS, YFSETQ. The CDR3 loop reads CASSLEGYGYEKLFF. DNA of the CDR3: TGCGCCAGCAGCTTGGAGGGGTACGGGTATGAAAAACTGTTTTTT.

A single count supports this clone. This sequence joins TRBV18 and TRBJ2-1; 7 bases line up with TRBD2. Losses at the gene ends were 3 bases for V and 4 bases for J; bases not matched to a gene: 6. CDR3 length: 15 residues. CDR1 is KGHSH and CDR2 is LQKENI in the germline V gene. CDR3 protein: CASSPSGTVYNEQFF. DNA of the CDR3: TGTGCCAGCTCACCGAGCGGGACGGTTTACAATGAGCAGTTCTTC.

The chain joins TRBV6-5 to TRBJ2-7; D is unclear. Germline values: CDR1 MNHEY, CDR2 SVGAGI. The CDR3 has 11 amino acids. V was clipped by 10 bases and J by 0 bases, with 7 bases between them. In DNA, the CDR3 is TGTGCCACCACCAACTCCTACGAGCAGTACTTC. Translated: CATTNSYEQYF.

This clone has only a few counts. V gene TRBV19 combines with J gene TRBJ2-7; 10 bases map to TRBD1. The CDR3 totals 14 residues. The germline V gene has CDR1 LNHDA and CDR2 SQIVND (reference sequence). After removal of 5 bases from V and 4 bases from J, the junction contained 5 bases not matched to a gene. The chain's CDR3 is CASSGSDRGYEQYF. CDR3 coding DNA: TGTGCCAGTAGTGGGTCGGACAGGGGGTACGAGCAGTACTTC.

The V and J genes are TRBV7-8 and TRBJ1-3; D not certain. V lost 5 bases and J lost 0, with 8 bases in between. The CDR3 length is 14 residues. The germline gives CDR1 SGHVS, CDR2 FQNEAQ. CDR3 coding DNA: TGTGCCAGCAGCCCCGGGCTCTCTGGAAACACCATATATTTT. Its protein is CASSPGLSGNTIYF.

This clone was seen once. This rearrangement joins TRBV6-1 to TRBJ2-7; TRBD2 is a possible D gene (5 bases). Germline V gene data show CDR1 as MNHNS and CDR2 as SASEGT. The CDR3 has 14 residues. V lost 4 bases to trimming and J lost 2 bases, with 12 bases between them. This CDR3 is CASSALLGPYEQYF. Written as DNA, the CDR3 is TGTGCCAGCAGTGCCCTACTAGGGCCCTACGAGCAGTACTTC.

This clone appeared many times. This chain connects TRBV4-1 to TRBJ1-4; the match to TRBD1 covers 8 bases. Germline CDR1 and CDR2: MGHRA and YSYEKL. V was clipped by 6 bases and J by 7 bases; unmatched bases: 7. The length of the CDR3 is 14 residues. CDR3 nucleotide sequence: TGCGCCAGCAGTCCAGGGGGCCTGGGTGAAAAACTGTTTTTT. This translates into CASSPGGLGEKLFF.

This chain joins TRBV5-1 and TRBJ1-4; 10 nucleotides match TRBD1. The germline gives CDR1 SGHRS, CDR2 YFSETQ. The CDR3 sequence is 17 residues long. Trimming at V came to 6 bases and at J to 0 bases, leaving 8 bases not matched to a gene. The CDR3 sequence is CASTRDRGTATNEKLFF. The DNA of the CDR3 is TGCGCCAGCACCCGGGACAGGGGTACAGCAACTAATGAAAAACTGTTTTTT.

The rearrangement links TRBV27 to TRBJ1-3; maybe TRBD1 (6 bases). Per the germline V gene, CDR1 is MNHEY and CDR2 is SMNVEV (reference sequence). Trimming took 6 bases from V and 4 from J, leaving 13 bases between them. The CDR3 covers 14 residues. Written as DNA, the CDR3 is TGTGCCAGCAGGGGCAGGGGCCCGGGAAACACCATATATTTT. This codes for CASRGRGPGNTIYF.

This clone has only one observation. V and J are TRBV6-1 and TRBJ1-4; D gene uncertain. Germline V gene sequence: CDR1 MNHNS, CDR2 SASEGT. The CDR3 is made up of 14 amino acids. Deletions cut 7 bases from V and 0 bases from J, with 9 bases between. The CDR3 sequence: CASTWQSTNEKLFF. CDR3 DNA sequence: TGTGCCAGCACCTGGCAATCAACTAATGAAAAACTGTTTTTT.

V is TRBV5-1 and J is TRBJ2-7, with D possibly being TRBD2 (6 bases). The CDR3 loop spans 16 amino acids. Germline CDR1 is SGHRS and CDR2 is YFSETQ. Trimming shortened V by 0 bases and J by 3 bases, and 16 bases separated the two germline ends. The CDR3 spells CASSLAGGFVFYEQYF. The CDR3 coding sequence is TGCGCCAGCAGCTTGGCCGGGGGATTTGTGTTCTACGAGCAGTACTTC.